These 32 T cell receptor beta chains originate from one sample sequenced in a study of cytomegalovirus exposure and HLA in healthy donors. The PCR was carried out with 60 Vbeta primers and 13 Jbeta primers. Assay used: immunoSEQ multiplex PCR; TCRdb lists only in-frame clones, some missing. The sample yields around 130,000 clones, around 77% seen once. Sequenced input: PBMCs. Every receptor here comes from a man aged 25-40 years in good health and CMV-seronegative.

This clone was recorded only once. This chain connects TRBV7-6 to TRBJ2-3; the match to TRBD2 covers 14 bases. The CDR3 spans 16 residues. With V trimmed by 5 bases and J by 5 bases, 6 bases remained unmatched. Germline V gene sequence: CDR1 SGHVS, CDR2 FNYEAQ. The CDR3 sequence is CASSVSGTSGRDTQYF. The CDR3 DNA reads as TGTGCCAGCAGCGTATCCGGGACTAGCGGGAGAGATACGCAGTATTTT.

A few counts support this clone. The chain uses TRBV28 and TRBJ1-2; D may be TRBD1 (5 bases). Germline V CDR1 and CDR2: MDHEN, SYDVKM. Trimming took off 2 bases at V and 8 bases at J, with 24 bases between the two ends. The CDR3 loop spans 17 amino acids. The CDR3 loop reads CASSLGGTHRYSTGYTF. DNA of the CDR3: TGTGCCAGCAGTTTAGGGGGGACGCACCGATACTCGACAGGCTACACCTTC.

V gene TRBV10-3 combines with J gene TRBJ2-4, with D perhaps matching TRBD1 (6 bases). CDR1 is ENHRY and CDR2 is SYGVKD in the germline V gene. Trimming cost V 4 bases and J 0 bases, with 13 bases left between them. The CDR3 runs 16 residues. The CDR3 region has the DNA TGTGCCATCAGTGCGGGAAAGGACAGAGCCAAAAACATTCAGTACTTC. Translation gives CAISAGKDRAKNIQYF.

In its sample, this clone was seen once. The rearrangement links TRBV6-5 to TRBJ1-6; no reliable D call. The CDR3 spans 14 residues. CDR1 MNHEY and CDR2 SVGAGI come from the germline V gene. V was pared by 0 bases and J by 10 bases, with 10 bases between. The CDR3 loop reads CASSYSGGASPLHF. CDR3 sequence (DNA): TGTGCCAGCAGTTACTCCGGCGGTGCCTCACCCCTCCACTTT.

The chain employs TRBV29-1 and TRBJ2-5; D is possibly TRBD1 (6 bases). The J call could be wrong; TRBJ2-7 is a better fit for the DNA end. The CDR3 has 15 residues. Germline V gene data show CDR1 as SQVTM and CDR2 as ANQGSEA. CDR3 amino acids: CSVVAGASRSYEQYF. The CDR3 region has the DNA TGCAGCGTGGTGGCAGGGGCCTCAAGGAGTTACGAGCAGTACTTC.

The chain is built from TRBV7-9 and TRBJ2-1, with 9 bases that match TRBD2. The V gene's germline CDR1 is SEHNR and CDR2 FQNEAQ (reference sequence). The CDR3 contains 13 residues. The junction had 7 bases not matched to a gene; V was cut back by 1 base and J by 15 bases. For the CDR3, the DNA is TGTGCCAGCAGCTTAGATAGCGGGGGCGCCGGGTTCTTC. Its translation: CASSLDSGGAGFF.

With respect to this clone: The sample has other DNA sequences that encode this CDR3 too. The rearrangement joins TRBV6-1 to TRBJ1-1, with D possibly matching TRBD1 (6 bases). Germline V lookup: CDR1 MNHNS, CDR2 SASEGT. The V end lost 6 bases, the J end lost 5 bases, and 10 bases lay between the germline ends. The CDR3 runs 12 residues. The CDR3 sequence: CASSSGETEAFF. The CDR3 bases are TGTGCCAGCAGCTCAGGGGAAACTGAAGCTTTCTTT.

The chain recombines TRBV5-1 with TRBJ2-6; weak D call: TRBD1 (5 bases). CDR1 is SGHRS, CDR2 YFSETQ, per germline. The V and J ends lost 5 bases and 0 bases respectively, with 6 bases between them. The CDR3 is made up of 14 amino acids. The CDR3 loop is CASRDSSGANVLTF. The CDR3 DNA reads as TGCGCCAGCAGAGACAGCTCTGGGGCCAACGTCCTGACTTTC.

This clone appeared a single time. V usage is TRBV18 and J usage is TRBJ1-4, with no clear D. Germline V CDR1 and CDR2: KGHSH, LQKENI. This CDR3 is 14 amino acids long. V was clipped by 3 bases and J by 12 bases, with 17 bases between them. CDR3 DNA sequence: TGTGCCAGCTCACCGAGTGGGCTAAAAATGCAACTGTTTTTT. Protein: CASSPSGLKMQLFF.

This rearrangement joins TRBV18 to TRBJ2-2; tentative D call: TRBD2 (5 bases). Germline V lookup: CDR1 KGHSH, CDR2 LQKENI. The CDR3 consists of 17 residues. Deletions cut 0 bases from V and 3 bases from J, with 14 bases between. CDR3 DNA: TGTGCCAGCTCACCACCGGTGGGAAGCGGCTACACCGGGGAGCTGTTTTTT. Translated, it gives CASSPPVGSGYTGELFF.

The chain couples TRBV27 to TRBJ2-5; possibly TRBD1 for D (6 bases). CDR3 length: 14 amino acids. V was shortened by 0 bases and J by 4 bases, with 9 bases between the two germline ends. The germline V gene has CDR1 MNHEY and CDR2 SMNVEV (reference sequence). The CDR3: CASSLSTRGETQYF. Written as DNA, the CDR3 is TGTGCCAGCAGTTTATCTACCAGGGGAGAGACCCAGTACTTC.

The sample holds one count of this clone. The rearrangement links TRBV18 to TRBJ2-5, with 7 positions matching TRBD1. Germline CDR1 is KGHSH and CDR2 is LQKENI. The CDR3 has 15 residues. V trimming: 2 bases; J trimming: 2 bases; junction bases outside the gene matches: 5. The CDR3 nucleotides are TGTGCCAGCTCACCAATCCGGGACAGACAAGAGACCCAGTACTTC. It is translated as CASSPIRDRQETQYF.

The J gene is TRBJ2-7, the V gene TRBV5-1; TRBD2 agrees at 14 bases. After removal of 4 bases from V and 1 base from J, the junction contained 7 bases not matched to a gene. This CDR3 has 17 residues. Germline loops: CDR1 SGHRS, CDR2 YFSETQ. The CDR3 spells CASSVRGLAGGSYEQYF. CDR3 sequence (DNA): TGCGCCAGCAGCGTACGAGGACTAGCGGGGGGATCCTACGAGCAGTACTTC.

CDR3 in amino acids: CASSVRGAPYNEQFF. As DNA, the CDR3 is TGTGCCAGCAGCGTGCGGGGCGCGCCATACAATGAGCAGTTCTTC. The V gene is TRBV9, the J gene TRBJ2-1; TRBD2 is a possible D gene (6 bases). V shed 2 bases and J shed 4 bases, with 13 bases lying between them. The CDR3 spans 15 residues. Germline lookup yields CDR1 SGDLS and CDR2 YYNGEE.

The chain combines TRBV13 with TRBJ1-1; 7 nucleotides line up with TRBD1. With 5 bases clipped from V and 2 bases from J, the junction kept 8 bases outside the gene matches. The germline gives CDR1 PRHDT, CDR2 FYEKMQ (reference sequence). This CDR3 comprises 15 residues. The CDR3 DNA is TGTGCCAGCAGCCCCCCAAGGGGGCGAAACACTGAAGCTTTCTTT. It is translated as CASSPPRGRNTEAFF.

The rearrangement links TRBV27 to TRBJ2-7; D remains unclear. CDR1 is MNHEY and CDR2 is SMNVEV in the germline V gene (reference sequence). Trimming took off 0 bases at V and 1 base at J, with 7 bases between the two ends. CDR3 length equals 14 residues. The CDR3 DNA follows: TGTGCCAGCAGTTTATCGGTACAATCCTACGAGCAGTACTTC. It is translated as CASSLSVQSYEQYF.

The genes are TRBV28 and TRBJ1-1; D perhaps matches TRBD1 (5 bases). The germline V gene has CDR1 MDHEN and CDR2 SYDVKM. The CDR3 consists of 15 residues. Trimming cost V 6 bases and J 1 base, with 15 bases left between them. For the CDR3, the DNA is TGTGCCAGCAGGGTAGACAGTATGGGGAACACTGAAGCTTTCTTT. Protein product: CASRVDSMGNTEAFF.

The CDR3 sequence: CASSVHGTSGFYEQYF. CDR3 in DNA: TGTGCCAGCAGCGTACATGGGACTAGCGGGTTTTACGAGCAGTACTTC. The chain employs TRBV9 and TRBJ2-7; TRBD2 matches 12 bases. The length of the CDR3 is 16 residues. Germline V lookup: CDR1 SGDLS, CDR2 YYNGEE. V lost 1 base and J lost 4; bases outside the gene matches: 6.

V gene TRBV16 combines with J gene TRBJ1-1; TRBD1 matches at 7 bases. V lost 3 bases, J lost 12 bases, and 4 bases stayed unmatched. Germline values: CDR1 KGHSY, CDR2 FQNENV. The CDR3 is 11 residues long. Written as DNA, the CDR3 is TGTGCCAGCAGCCAGACAGGGATGCCTTTCTTT. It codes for CASSQTGMPFF. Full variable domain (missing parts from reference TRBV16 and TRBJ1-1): GEEVAQTPKHLVRGEGQKAKLYCAPIKGHSYVFWYQQVLKNEFKFLISFQNENVFDETGMPKERFSAKCLPNSPCSLEIQATKLEDSAVYFCASSQTGMPFFGQGTRLTVV.

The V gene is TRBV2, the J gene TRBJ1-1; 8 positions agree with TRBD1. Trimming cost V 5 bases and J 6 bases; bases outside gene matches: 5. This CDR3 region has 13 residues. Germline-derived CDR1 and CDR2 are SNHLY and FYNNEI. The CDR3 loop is CASSPAQGAEAFF. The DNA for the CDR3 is TGTGCCAGCAGTCCAGCACAGGGGGCTGAAGCTTTCTTT.

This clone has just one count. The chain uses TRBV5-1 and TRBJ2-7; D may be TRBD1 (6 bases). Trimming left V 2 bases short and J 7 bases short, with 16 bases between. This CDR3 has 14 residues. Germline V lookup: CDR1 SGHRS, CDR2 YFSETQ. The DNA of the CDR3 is TGCGCCAGCAGCTTCCCCAGGGGAGTGGGGGAGCAGTACTTC. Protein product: CASSFPRGVGEQYF.

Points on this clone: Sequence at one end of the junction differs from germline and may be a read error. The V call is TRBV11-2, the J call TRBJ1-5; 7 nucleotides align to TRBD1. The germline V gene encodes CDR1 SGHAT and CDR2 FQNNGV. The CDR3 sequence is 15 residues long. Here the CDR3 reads CASSVDRAGNQPQHF. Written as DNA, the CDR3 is TGTGCCAGCAGCGTAGACAGGGCGGGCAATCAGCCCCAGCATTTT.

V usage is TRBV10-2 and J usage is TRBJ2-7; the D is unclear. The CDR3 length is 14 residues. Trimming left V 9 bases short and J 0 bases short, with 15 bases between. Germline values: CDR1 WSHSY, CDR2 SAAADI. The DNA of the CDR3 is TGCGCCAGTGGATTAGATTGGAGCTCCTACGAGCAGTACTTC. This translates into CASGLDWSSYEQYF.

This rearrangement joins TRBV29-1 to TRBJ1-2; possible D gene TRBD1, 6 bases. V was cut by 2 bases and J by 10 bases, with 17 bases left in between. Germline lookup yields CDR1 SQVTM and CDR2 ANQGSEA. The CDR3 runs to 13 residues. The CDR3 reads CSVETPYRVDYTF. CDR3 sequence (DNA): TGCAGCGTTGAAACCCCGTACAGGGTGGACTACACCTTC. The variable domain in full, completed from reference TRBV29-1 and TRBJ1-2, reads SAVISQKPSRDICQRGTSLTIQCQVDSQVTMMFWYRQQPGQSLTLIATANQGSEATYESGFVIDKFPISRPNLTFSTLTVSNMSPEDSSIYLCSVETPYRVDYTFGSGTRLTVV.

CDR3 amino acids: CASSFWTGLSGNTIYF. The CDR3 DNA follows: TGTGCCAGCAGCTTCTGGACAGGGTTGTCTGGAAACACCATATATTTT. The chain employs TRBV13 and TRBJ1-3; 8 nucleotides line up with TRBD1. This CDR3 region has 16 residues. V gave up 3 bases and J gave up 1 base; unmatched junction bases: 5. Germline V gene data show CDR1 as PRHDT and CDR2 as FYEKMQ (reference sequence).

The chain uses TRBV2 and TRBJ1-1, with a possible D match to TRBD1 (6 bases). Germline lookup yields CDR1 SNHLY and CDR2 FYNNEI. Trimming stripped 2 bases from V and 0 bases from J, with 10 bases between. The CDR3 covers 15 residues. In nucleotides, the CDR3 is TGTGCCAGCAGTGAATTGGGGACAATGAACACTGAAGCTTTCTTT. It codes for CASSELGTMNTEAFF.

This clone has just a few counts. CDR3 DNA: TGCGCCAGCAGCTTGGCCGGGACAGGGATTTTCTATGGCTACACCTTC. It codes for CASSLAGTGIFYGYTF. The rearrangement links TRBV5-1 to TRBJ1-2; 9 bases are shared with TRBD1. The germline V gene encodes CDR1 SGHRS and CDR2 YFSETQ. The CDR3 is 16 residues long. V shed 0 bases, J shed 4 bases, and the junction held 7 bases outside the gene matches.

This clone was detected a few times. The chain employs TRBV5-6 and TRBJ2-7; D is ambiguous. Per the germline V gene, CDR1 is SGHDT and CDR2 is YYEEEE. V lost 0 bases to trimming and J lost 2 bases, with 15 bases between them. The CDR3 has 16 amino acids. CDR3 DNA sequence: TGTGCCAGCAGCTTGGATGGCAGGCCCAACCCCTACGAGCAGTACTTC. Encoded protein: CASSLDGRPNPYEQYF.

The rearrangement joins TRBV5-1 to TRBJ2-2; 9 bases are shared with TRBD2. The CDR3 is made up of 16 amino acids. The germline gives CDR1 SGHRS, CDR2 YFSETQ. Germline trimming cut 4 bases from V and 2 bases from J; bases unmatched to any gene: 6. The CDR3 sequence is CASSPLAGVNTGELFF. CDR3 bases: TGCGCCAGCAGCCCCTTAGCGGGGGTCAACACCGGGGAGCTGTTTTTT.

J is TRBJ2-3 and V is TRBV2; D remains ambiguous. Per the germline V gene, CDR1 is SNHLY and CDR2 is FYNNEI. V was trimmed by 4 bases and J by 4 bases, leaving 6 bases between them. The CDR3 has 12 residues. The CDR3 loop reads CASSGSADTQYF. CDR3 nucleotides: TGTGCCAGCAGTGGCAGTGCAGATACGCAGTATTTT.

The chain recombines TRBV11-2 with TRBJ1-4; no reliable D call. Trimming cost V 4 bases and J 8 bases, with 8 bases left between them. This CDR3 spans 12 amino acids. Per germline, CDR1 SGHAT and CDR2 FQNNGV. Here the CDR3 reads CASSSGFEKLFF. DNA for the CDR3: TGTGCCAGCAGCTCCGGTTTCGAAAAACTGTTTTTT.

CDR3 sequence reads: CAIREDRAQIYEQYF. Here the CDR3 DNA reads TGTGCCATCAGGGAGGACAGGGCACAAATCTACGAGCAGTACTTC. V gene TRBV10-3 combines with J gene TRBJ2-7, with 8 bases aligning to TRBD1. From germline, CDR1 is ENHRY and CDR2 SYGVKD. The CDR3 length is 15 residues. With V trimmed by 6 bases and J by 3 bases, 10 bases remained unmatched.